The 25 T cell receptor beta chains presented below share a single source sample, sequenced in a study of cytomegalovirus exposure and HLA in healthy donors. Primers included in the PCR were 60 Vbeta and 13 Jbeta primers. TCRdb keeps only in-frame clones here, not all; method: immunoSEQ multiplex PCR. In the table there are some 170,000 clones, approximately 79% of which are singletons. What was sequenced was PBMCs. The source of these receptors is a man aged 35-49 years in good health and CMV-seropositive.

The V gene is TRBV4-2, the J gene TRBJ2-1, with 12 nucleotides matching TRBD2. The germline V gene encodes CDR1 LGHNA and CDR2 YNFKEQ. Trimming removed 1 base from V and 5 bases from J; junction bases left unmatched: 3. The CDR3 runs to 16 residues. In nucleotides, the CDR3 is TGTGCCAGCAGCCAAGGGACTAGCGGGGATCACAATGAGCAGTTCTTC. Its protein product is CASSQGTSGDHNEQFF.

The V call is TRBV7-3, the J call TRBJ2-1; D possibly corresponds to TRBD1 (7 bases). Trimming left V 4 bases short and J 3 bases short, with 13 bases between. The CDR3 sequence is 15 residues long. From germline, CDR1 is SGHTA and CDR2 FQGTGA. In nucleotides, the CDR3 is TGTGCCAGCAGCTCCGGAGGGGGCGGCTACAATGAGCAGTTCTTC. It codes for CASSSGGGGYNEQFF. The variable domain in full, completed from reference TRBV7-3 and TRBJ2-1, reads GAGVSQTPSNKVTEKGKYVELRCDPISGHTALYWYRQSLGQGPEFLIYFQGTGAADDSGLPNDRFFAVRPEGSVSTLKIQRTERGDSAVYLCASSSGGGGYNEQFFGPGTRLTVL.

The J gene is TRBJ1-5, the V gene TRBV9, with 7 bases fitting TRBD1. Unmatched junction bases numbered 9, after V lost 3 bases and J lost 6 bases. From germline, CDR1 is SGDLS and CDR2 YYNGEE. This CDR3 contains 15 residues. The CDR3: CASSATDRTFQPQHF. CDR3 coding DNA: TGTGCCAGCAGCGCAACGGACAGGACTTTTCAGCCCCAGCATTTT. Supplemented by reference TRBV9 and TRBJ1-5, the full variable domain reads DSGVTQTPKHLITATGQRVTLRCSPRSGDLSVYWYQQSLDQGLQFLIQYYNGEERAKGNILERFSAQQFPDLHSELNLSSLELGDSALYFCASSATDRTFQPQHFGDGTRLSIL.

This clone was observed once. This CDR3 reads CATSRERGLGVQNEQFF. The CDR3 DNA reads TGTGCCACCAGCAGAGAGAGGGGGCTAGGGGTCCAGAATGAGCAGTTCTTC. The chain has TRBV15 and TRBJ2-1, with 7 bases that match TRBD1. This CDR3 region has 17 residues. The V gene's germline CDR1 is LNHNV and CDR2 YYDKDF (reference sequence). With V trimmed by 0 bases and J by 7 bases, 12 bases remained unmatched.

This clone showed up just once. This chain connects TRBV7-2 to TRBJ1-4, with 9 bases aligning to TRBD1. The CDR3 has 15 residues. V was clipped by 5 bases and J by 8 bases; unmatched bases: 9. CDR1 is SGHTA and CDR2 is FQGNSA in the germline V gene. This chain's CDR3 is CASSPAGTGREKLFF. CDR3 bases: TGTGCCAGCAGCCCCGCCGGGACAGGGAGGGAAAAACTGTTTTTT.

This clone has more than one count but fewer than ten. CDR3: CASSSPLGGRAYGYTF. The CDR3 bases are TGTGCCAGCAGCTCCCCTTTGGGGGGGCGCGCCTATGGCTACACCTTC. The rearrangement links TRBV11-3 to TRBJ1-2, with a possible D match to TRBD1 (6 bases). V was pared by 4 bases and J by 4 bases, with 19 bases between. Germline V gene lookup returns CDR1 SGHNT and CDR2 YENEEA. The CDR3 covers 16 residues.

A few counts support this clone. The rearrangement joins TRBV5-1 to TRBJ1-1; D call uncertain. CDR1 is SGHRS, CDR2 YFSETQ, per germline. This CDR3 spans 13 amino acids. Trimming took off 1 base at V and 3 bases at J, with 7 bases between the two ends. DNA of the CDR3: TGCGCCAGCAGCTTGTGGGGAGACACTGAAGCTTTCTTT. It yields the protein CASSLWGDTEAFF.

The chain is built from TRBV27 and TRBJ2-1; 13 nucleotides match TRBD2. CDR1 is MNHEY and CDR2 is SMNVEV in the germline V gene (reference sequence). Trimming took 6 bases from V and 10 from J; bases not matched to a gene: 9. The CDR3 is 15 amino acids. CDR3 loop: CASRELAGGPREQFF. CDR3 coding DNA: TGTGCCAGCAGGGAACTAGCGGGAGGGCCTAGGGAGCAGTTCTTC.

This chain uses TRBV5-1 with TRBJ2-1; 7 bases are shared with TRBD2. Trimming at V came to 5 bases and at J to 10 bases, leaving 6 bases not matched to a gene. Germline CDR1 is SGHRS and CDR2 is YFSETQ. The CDR3 is made up of 12 amino acids. This CDR3 is CASRGGSFEQFF. The DNA of the CDR3 is TGCGCCAGCAGGGGGGGGTCGTTCGAGCAGTTCTTC.

V is TRBV18 and J is TRBJ1-1; 7 bases are shared with TRBD1. Germline CDR1 KGHSH, CDR2 LQKENI. Trimming cost V 4 bases and J 3 bases; bases outside gene matches: 8. The CDR3 extends over 15 amino acids. In DNA form, the CDR3 reads TGTGCCAGCTCACTAAGGGACAGTCACGACACTGAAGCTTTCTTT. Translated, it gives CASSLRDSHDTEAFF.

For the CDR3, the DNA is TGTGCCAGCAGCCCCAATCAGGGGCTTGTAGCTTTCTTT. Protein sequence: CASSPNQGLVAFF. V is TRBV7-2 and J is TRBJ1-1; weak D call: TRBD1 (6 bases). CDR1 SGHTA and CDR2 FQGNSA come from the germline V gene. V shed 5 bases and J shed 10 bases, with 17 bases lying between them. The CDR3 sequence is 13 residues long.

With respect to this clone: Within the sample, other DNA sequences also encode this same CDR3. The CDR3 protein is CASSLAAGGPTDTQYF. The CDR3 DNA sequence: TGCGCCAGCAGCTTGGCGGCGGGAGGGCCTACAGATACGCAGTATTTT. The chain has TRBV5-1 and TRBJ2-3; TRBD2 matches 9 bases. Germline values: CDR1 SGHRS, CDR2 YFSETQ. The CDR3 spans 16 residues. Trimming removed 0 bases from V and 3 bases from J; junction bases left unmatched: 5. The complete variable domain, with remaining parts taken from reference TRBV5-1 and TRBJ2-3, reads KAGVTQTPRYLIKTRGQQVTLSCSPISGHRSVSWYQQTPGQGLQFLFEYFSETQRNKGNFPGRFSGRQFSNSRSEMNVSTLELGDSALYLCASSLAAGGPTDTQYFGPGTRLTVL.

This clone appeared a single time. Here the CDR3 DNA reads TGTGCCAGCAGTGGAGGGGAAGGGGGCTACTATGGCTACACCTTC. Amino acids: CASSGGEGGYYGYTF. V is TRBV2 and J is TRBJ1-2; 7 bases fit TRBD1. The germline CDR1 and CDR2 sequences are SNHLY and FYNNEI. V lost 4 bases and J lost 3; bases outside the gene matches: 8. The CDR3 contains 15 residues.

This chain joins TRBV19 and TRBJ2-7, with TRBD2 matching over 13 bases. Germline V gene data show CDR1 as LNHDA and CDR2 as SQIVND (reference sequence). V lost 6 bases and J lost 4; bases outside the gene matches: 6. There are 15 residues in the CDR3. CDR3 DNA: TGTGCCAGTAGCATTCGGACTAGCGGGAGTTACGAGCAGTACTTC. Protein sequence: CASSIRTSGSYEQYF.

The V and J genes are TRBV6-5 and TRBJ1-1; D unclear. Trimming took 3 bases from V and 6 from J, leaving 14 bases between them. The CDR3 totals 14 residues. The germline V gene has CDR1 MNHEY and CDR2 SVGAGI. The CDR3 here is CASSYVDNKAEAFF. The CDR3 nucleotides are TGTGCCAGCAGTTATGTCGACAACAAGGCTGAAGCTTTCTTT.

The chain links TRBV13 to TRBJ1-1, with D possibly matching TRBD1 (5 bases). The V gene lost 5 bases and the J gene lost 2 bases, with 12 bases spanning the gap. This CDR3 is built from 14 residues. Germline V gene sequence: CDR1 PRHDT, CDR2 FYEKMQ (reference sequence). CDR3 bases: TGTGCCAGCAGCGCGTTCCAGGGTAACACTGAAGCTTTCTTT. The encoded protein is CASSAFQGNTEAFF. The variable domain in full, completed from reference TRBV13 and TRBJ1-1, reads AAGVIQSPRHLIKEKRETATLKCYPIPRHDTVYWYQQGPGQDPQFLISFYEKMQSDKGSIPDRFSAQQFSDYHSELNMSSLELGDSALYFCASSAFQGNTEAFFGQGTRLTVV.

V usage is TRBV6-1 and J usage is TRBJ2-1; 14 bases agree with TRBD2. This CDR3 is built from 13 residues. Trimming removed 10 bases from V and 10 bases from J; junction bases left unmatched: 6. Germline V gene data show CDR1 as MNHNS and CDR2 as SASEGT. In nucleotides, the CDR3 is TGTGCCACTTTGACTAGCGGGAGGGTGGAGCAGTTCTTC. Its protein product is CATLTSGRVEQFF.

V gene TRBV6-1 combines with J gene TRBJ1-5, with 8 positions matching TRBD1. The CDR3 is made up of 14 amino acids. The trim removed 1 base at V and 4 bases at J, leaving 0 bases unmatched. Looked up from germline, CDR1 is MNHNS and CDR2 is SASEGT. The CDR3 reads CASSEGQGNQPQHF. CDR3 nucleotides: TGTGCCAGCAGTGAAGGACAGGGGAATCAGCCCCAGCATTTT.

This clone has just one count. The rearrangement uses TRBV15 and TRBJ1-2; possibly TRBD1 for D (5 bases). The V end lost 5 bases, the J end lost 8 bases, and 21 bases lay between the germline ends. The CDR3 consists of 15 residues. Germline assignment: CDR1 LNHNV and CDR2 YYDKDF (reference sequence). CDR3 in DNA: TGTGCCACCAGCTTACAACTCTCTCCCACAGGAGGCTACACCTTC. It specifies CATSLQLSPTGGYTF.

This sequence joins TRBV7-6 and TRBJ2-1; D gene unclear. CDR3 length: 12 amino acids. The germline V and J ends were trimmed by 4 bases and 3 bases, with 4 bases remaining between them. Germline CDR1 SGHVS, CDR2 FNYEAQ. Here the CDR3 reads CASSSHYNEQFF. CDR3 nucleotide sequence: TGTGCCAGCAGCTCCCACTACAATGAGCAGTTCTTC.

The chain joins TRBV5-1 to TRBJ1-5; 8 nucleotides align to TRBD1. The V and J ends lost 0 bases and 3 bases, in that order; junction bases with no gene match: 2. Germline V CDR1 and CDR2: SGHRS, YFSETQ. This CDR3 region has 15 residues. The CDR3 nucleotides are TGCGCCAGCAGCTTGGCGACAGGGGCCAATCAGCCCCAGCATTTT. It translates to CASSLATGANQPQHF.

V is TRBV19 and J is TRBJ2-6; D possibly corresponds to TRBD2 (6 bases). CDR3 length: 15 amino acids. The V gene's germline CDR1 is LNHDA and CDR2 SQIVND (reference sequence). V dropped 8 bases and J dropped 0 bases, with 11 bases sitting between them. As DNA, the CDR3 is TGTGCCAGTGCGGGACGGAGCTCTGGGGCCAACGTCCTGACTTTC. As protein: CASAGRSSGANVLTF.

The chain links TRBV5-4 to TRBJ1-1; a weak D match, TRBD1 (6 bases). V was clipped by 4 bases and J by 4 bases, with 17 bases between them. This CDR3 is built from 15 residues. CDR1 SGHNT and CDR2 YYREEE come from the germline V gene (reference sequence). CDR3 sequence (DNA): TGTGCCAGCAGCACAGACCTACAGGGCGGCACTGAAGCTTTCTTT. Translation: CASSTDLQGGTEAFF. Variable domain in full (rest from reference TRBV5-4 and TRBJ1-1): ETGVTQSPTHLIKTRGQQVTLRCSSQSGHNTVSWYQQALGQGPQFIFQYYREEENGRGNFPPRFSGLQFPNYSSELNVNALELDDSALYLCASSTDLQGGTEAFFGQGTRLTVV.

The rearrangement joins TRBV5-5 to TRBJ2-5, with 10 bases fitting TRBD1. This CDR3 is 16 amino acids long. CDR1 is SGHKS and CDR2 is YYEKEE in the germline V gene (reference sequence). J gave up 6 bases and V 0 bases, and 8 bases lay outside the gene matches. DNA of the CDR3: TGTGCCAGCAGCTTGGGGGGGGGACAGGGGAGCCAGACCCAGTACTTC. Amino acid sequence: CASSLGGGQGSQTQYF.

This clone came up once. The gene calls are TRBV19 and TRBJ2-1; D remains ambiguous. Deletions cut 4 bases from V and 3 bases from J, with 16 bases between. Germline loops: CDR1 LNHDA, CDR2 SQIVND (reference sequence). The CDR3 length is 16 residues. For the CDR3, the DNA is TGTGCCAGTAGTACCTTCTCAGGTCTCGGCTACAATGAGCAGTTCTTC. This sequence encodes CASSTFSGLGYNEQFF.